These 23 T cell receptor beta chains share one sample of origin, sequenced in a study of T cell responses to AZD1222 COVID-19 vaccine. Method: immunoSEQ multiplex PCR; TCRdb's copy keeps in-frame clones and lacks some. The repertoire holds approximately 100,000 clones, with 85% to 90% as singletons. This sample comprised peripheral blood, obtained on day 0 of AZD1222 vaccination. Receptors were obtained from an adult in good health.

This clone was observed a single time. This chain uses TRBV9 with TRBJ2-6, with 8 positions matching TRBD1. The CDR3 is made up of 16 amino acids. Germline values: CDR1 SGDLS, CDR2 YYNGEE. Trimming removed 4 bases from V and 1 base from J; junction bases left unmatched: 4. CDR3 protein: CASSFRQGSGANVLTF. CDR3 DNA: TGTGCCAGCAGCTTCAGACAGGGGTCTGGGGCCAACGTCCTGACTTTC.

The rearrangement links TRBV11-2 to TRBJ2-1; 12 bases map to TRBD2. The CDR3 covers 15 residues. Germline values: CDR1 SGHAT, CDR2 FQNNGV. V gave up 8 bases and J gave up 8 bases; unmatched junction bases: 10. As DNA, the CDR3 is TGTGCCAGCTTAGGAGCTAGCGGGAGGGAATATGAGCAGTTCTTC. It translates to CASLGASGREYEQFF.

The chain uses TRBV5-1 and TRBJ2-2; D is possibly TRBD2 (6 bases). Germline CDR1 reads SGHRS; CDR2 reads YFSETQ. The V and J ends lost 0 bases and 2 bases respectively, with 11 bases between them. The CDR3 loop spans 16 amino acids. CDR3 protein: CASSLAGTGNTGELFF. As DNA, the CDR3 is TGCGCCAGCAGCTTGGCCGGGACTGGAAACACCGGGGAGCTGTTTTTT. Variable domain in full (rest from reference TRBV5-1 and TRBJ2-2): KAGVTQTPRYLIKTRGQQVTLSCSPISGHRSVSWYQQTPGQGLQFLFEYFSETQRNKGNFPGRFSGRQFSNSRSEMNVSTLELGDSALYLCASSLAGTGNTGELFFGEGSRLTVL.

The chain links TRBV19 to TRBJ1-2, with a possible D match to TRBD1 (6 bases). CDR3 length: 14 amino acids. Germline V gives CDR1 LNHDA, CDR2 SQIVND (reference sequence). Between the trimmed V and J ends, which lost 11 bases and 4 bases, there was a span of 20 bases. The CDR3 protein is CASTLDSLPYGYTF. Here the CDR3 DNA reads TGTGCCTCGACCTTGGACAGCCTACCCTATGGCTACACCTTC. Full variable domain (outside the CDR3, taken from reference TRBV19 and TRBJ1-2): DGGITQSPKYLFRKEGQNVTLSCEQNLNHDAMYWYRQDPGQGLRLIYYSQIVNDFQKGDIAEGYSVSREKKESFPLTVTSAQKNPTAFYLCASTLDSLPYGYTFGSGTRLTVV.

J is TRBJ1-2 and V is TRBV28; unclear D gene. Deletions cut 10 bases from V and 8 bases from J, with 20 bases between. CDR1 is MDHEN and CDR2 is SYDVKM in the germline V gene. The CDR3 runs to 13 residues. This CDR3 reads CATAKEVVRGYTF. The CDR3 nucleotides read TGTGCCACTGCGAAGGAGGTGGTGAGGGGCTACACCTTC.

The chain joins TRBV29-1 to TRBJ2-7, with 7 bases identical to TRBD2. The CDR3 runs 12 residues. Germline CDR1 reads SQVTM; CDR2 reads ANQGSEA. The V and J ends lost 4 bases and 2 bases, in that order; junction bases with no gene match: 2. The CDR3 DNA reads TGCAGCGTTGGCGGGGGAACCTACGAGCAGTACTTC. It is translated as CSVGGGTYEQYF.

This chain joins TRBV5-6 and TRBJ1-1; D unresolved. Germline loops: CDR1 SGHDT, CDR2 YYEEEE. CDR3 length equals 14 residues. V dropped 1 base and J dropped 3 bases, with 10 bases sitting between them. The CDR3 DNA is TGTGCCAGCAGCTTGTTCAAGAGCCACACTGAAGCTTTCTTT. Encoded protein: CASSLFKSHTEAFF.

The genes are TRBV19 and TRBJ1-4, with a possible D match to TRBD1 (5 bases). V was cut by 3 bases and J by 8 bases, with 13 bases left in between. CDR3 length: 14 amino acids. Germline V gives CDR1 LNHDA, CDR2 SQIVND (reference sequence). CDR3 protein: CASSISGAGEKLFF. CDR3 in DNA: TGTGCCAGTAGTATTAGCGGGGCTGGAGAAAAACTGTTTTTT. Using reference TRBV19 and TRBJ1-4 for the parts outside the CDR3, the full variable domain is DGGITQSPKYLFRKEGQNVTLSCEQNLNHDAMYWYRQDPGQGLRLIYYSQIVNDFQKGDIAEGYSVSREKKESFPLTVTSAQKNPTAFYLCASSISGAGEKLFFGSGTQLSVL.

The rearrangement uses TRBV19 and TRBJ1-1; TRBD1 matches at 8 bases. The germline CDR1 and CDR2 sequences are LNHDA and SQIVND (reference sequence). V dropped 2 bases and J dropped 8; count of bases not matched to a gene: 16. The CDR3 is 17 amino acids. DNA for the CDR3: TGTGCCAGTAGTATACCAAGGACAGGGTCCGCCCGGTCCGAAGCTTTCTTT. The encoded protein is CASSIPRTGSARSEAFF.

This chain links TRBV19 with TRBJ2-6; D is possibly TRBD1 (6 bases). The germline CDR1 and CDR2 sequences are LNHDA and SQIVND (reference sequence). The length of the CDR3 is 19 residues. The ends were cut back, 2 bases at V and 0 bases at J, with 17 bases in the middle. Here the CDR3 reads CASSISYGGGGSGANVLTF. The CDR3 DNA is TGTGCCAGTAGTATATCCTATGGGGGCGGCGGCTCTGGGGCCAACGTCCTGACTTTC.

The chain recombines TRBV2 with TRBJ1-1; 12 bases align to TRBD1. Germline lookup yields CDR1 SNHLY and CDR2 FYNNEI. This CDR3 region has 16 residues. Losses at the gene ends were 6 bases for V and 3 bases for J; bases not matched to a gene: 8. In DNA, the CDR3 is TGTGCCAGCAGAAAGGGGACAGGGGGCGCGTACACTGAAGCTTTCTTT. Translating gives CASRKGTGGAYTEAFF.

The CDR3 sequence: CASTGLPGGTGELFF. In DNA, the CDR3 is TGCGCCAGCACAGGGTTACCGGGAGGCACCGGGGAGCTGTTTTTT. The rearrangement joins TRBV5-1 to TRBJ2-2; TRBD2 matches at 7 bases. Germline CDR1 reads SGHRS; CDR2 reads YFSETQ. This CDR3 has 15 amino acids. With 6 bases clipped from V and 4 bases from J, the junction kept 9 bases outside the gene matches.

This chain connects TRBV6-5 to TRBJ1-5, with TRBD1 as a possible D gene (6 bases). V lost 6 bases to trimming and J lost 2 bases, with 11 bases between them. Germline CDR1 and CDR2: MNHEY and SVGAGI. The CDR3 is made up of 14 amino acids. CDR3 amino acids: CASRTGFGNQPQHF. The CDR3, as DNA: TGTGCCAGCAGGACAGGTTTTGGCAATCAGCCCCAGCATTTT.

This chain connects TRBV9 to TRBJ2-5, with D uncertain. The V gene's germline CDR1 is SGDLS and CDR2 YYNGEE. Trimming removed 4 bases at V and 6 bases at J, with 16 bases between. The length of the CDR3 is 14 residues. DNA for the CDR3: TGTGCCAGCAGCCCCCGCGCAGTCGCACAGACCCAGTACTTC. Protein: CASSPRAVAQTQYF.

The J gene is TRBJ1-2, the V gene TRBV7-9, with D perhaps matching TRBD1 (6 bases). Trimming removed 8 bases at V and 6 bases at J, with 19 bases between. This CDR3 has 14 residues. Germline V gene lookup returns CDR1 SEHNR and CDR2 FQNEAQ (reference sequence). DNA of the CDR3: TGTGCCAGCGGAACCGGGACAATGATCCATGGCTACACCTTC. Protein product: CASGTGTMIHGYTF.

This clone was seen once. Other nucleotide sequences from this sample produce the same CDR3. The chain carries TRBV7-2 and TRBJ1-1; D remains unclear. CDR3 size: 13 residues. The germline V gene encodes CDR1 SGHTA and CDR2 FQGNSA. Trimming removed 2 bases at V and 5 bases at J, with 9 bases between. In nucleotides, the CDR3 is TGTGCCAGCAGCTTACGCGCGAATACTGAAGCTTTCTTT. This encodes CASSLRANTEAFF.

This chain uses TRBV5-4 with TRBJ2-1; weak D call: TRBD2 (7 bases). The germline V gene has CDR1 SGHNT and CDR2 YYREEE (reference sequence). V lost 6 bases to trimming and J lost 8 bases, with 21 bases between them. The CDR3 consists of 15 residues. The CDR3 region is CASNRPGGARDEQFF. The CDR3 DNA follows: TGTGCCAGCAATAGGCCTGGGGGGGCTCGGGATGAGCAGTTCTTC. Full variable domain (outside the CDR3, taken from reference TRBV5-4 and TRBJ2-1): ETGVTQSPTHLIKTRGQQVTLRCSSQSGHNTVSWYQQALGQGPQFIFQYYREEENGRGNFPPRFSGLQFPNYSSELNVNALELDDSALYLCASNRPGGARDEQFFGPGTRLTVL.

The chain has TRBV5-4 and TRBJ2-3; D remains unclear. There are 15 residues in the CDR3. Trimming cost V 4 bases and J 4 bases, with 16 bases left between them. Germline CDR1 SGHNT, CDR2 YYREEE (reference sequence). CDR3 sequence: CASSQPYPRSDTQYF. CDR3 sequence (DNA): TGTGCCAGCAGCCAACCATATCCCCGTTCAGATACGCAGTATTTT. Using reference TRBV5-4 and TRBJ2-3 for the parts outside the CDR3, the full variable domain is ETGVTQSPTHLIKTRGQQVTLRCSSQSGHNTVSWYQQALGQGPQFIFQYYREEENGRGNFPPRFSGLQFPNYSSELNVNALELDDSALYLCASSQPYPRSDTQYFGPGTRLTVL.

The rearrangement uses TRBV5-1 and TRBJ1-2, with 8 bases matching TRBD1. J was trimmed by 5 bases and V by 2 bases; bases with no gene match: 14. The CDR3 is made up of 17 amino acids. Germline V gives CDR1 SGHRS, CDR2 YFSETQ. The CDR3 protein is CASSFTAGGANGYGYTF. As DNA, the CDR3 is TGCGCCAGCAGCTTTACTGCAGGGGGCGCGAATGGGTATGGCTACACCTTC.

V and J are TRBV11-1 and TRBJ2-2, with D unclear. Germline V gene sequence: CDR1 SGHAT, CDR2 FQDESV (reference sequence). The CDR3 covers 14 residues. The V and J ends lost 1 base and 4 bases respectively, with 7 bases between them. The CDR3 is CASSLEEITGELFF. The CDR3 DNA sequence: TGTGCCAGCAGCTTAGAGGAAATCACCGGGGAGCTGTTTTTT.

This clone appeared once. DNA for the CDR3: TGTGCCAGCAGCGTAGGACTAGCGGGAGTAGAGACCCAGTACTTC. It yields the protein CASSVGLAGVETQYF. The gene calls are TRBV9 and TRBJ2-5; TRBD2 matches at 12 bases. CDR3 length: 15 amino acids. From germline, CDR1 is SGDLS and CDR2 YYNGEE. With 0 bases clipped from V and 4 bases from J, the junction kept 1 base outside the gene matches.

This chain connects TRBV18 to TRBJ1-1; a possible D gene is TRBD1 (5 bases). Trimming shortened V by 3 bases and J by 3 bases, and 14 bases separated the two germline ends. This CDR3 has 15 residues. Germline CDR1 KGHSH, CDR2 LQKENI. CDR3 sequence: CASSPGLGGDTEAFF. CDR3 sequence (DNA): TGTGCCAGCTCACCGGGACTTGGAGGGGACACTGAAGCTTTCTTT.

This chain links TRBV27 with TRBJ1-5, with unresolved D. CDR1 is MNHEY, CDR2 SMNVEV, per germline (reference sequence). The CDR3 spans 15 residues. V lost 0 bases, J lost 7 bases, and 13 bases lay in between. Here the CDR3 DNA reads TGTGCCAGCAGTTTATCCGCCGCGGACCACCAGCCCCAGCATTTT. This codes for CASSLSAADHQPQHF.